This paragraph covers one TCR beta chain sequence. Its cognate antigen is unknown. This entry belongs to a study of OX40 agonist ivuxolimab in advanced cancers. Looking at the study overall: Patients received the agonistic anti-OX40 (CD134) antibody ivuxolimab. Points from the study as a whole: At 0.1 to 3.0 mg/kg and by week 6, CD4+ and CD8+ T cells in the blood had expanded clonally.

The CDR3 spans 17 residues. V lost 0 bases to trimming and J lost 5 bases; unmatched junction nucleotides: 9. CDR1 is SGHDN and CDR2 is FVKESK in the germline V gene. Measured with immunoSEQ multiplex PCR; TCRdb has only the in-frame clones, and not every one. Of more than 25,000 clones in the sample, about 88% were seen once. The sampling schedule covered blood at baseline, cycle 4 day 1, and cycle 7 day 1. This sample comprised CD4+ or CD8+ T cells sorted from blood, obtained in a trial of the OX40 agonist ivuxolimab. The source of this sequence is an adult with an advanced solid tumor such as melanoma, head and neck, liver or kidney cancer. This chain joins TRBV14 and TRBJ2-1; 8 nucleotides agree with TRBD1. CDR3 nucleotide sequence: TGTGCCAGCAGCCAAGATTGGAGGACAGGGATTAACAATGAGCAGTTCTTC. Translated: CASSQDWRTGINNEQFF. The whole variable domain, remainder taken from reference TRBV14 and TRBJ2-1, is EAGVTQFPSHSVIEKGQTVTLRCDPISGHDNLYWYRRVMGKEIKFLLHFVKESKQDESGMPNNRFLAERTGGTYSTLKVQPAELEDSGVYFCASSQDWRTGINNEQFFGPGTRLTVL.